The clone carrying this T cell receptor (beta chain) was counted ten times or more. TCRdb re-called the 5' RACE reads through MiXCR, storing one row per CDR3 protein. Among around 67,000 distinct CDR3 sequences listed, about 15% were seen once. The sample belongs to a study of HIV-infected patients and healthy controls. Germline assignment: CDR1 SGHKS and CDR2 YYEKEE (reference sequence). Deletions cut 6 bases from V and 6 bases from J, with 18 bases between. The CDR3 loop spans 14 amino acids. Sequences were obtained from CD4+ T cells from blood. The sequence came from a human donor in good health. The chain carries TRBV5-5 and TRBJ1-1, with unresolved D. CDR3 in amino acids: CASIPAPGNAEAFF. The CDR3 DNA follows: TGTGCCAGCATCCCGGCCCCCGGGAATGCTGAAGCTTTCTTT.